This T cell receptor beta chain came from a study of blood T cell repertoires in COVID-19. Study information: The United States, Italy and Spain supplied acute and convalescent COVID-19 samples.

Germline V gene data show CDR1 as SGHTA and CDR2 as FQGNSA. With 4 bases clipped from V and 9 bases from J, the junction kept 7 bases outside the gene matches. CDR3 length equals 16 residues. The method was immunoSEQ multiplex PCR; TCRdb's version includes in-frame clones alone and lacks a portion of them. The sample comprises approximately 80,000 clones, around 85% of which are singletons, and 9.6% rests with the top ten. This sequence joins TRBV7-2 and TRBJ2-1, with 15 bases lining up with TRBD2. The source of this sequence is a man aged 50 to 59 with COVID-19, enrolled during active disease. Sequences were obtained from peripheral blood. The CDR3 nucleotides read TGTGCCAGCAGCTCCCAAGGACTAGCGGGAGGGGGTGAGCAGTTCTTC. Its protein is CASSSQGLAGGGEQFF. Supplemented by reference TRBV7-2 and TRBJ2-1, the full variable domain reads GAGVSQSPSNKVTEKGKDVELRCDPISGHTALYWYRQSLGQGLEFLIYFQGNSAPDKSGLPSDRFSAERTGGSVSTLTIQRTQQEDSAVYLCASSSQGLAGGGEQFFGPGTRLTVL.